The T cell receptor beta chain under discussion was sequenced for a study of T cell responses to AZD1222 COVID-19 vaccine. Study-wide points: CD4 TCRs associated with vaccination spanned spike, dominating at 160-218 and 743-854.

The CDR3 sequence is 15 residues long. Trimming at V came to 2 bases and at J to 8 bases, leaving 7 bases not matched to a gene. Per the germline V gene, CDR1 is SGHRS and CDR2 is YFSETQ. Repertoires were generated with immunoSEQ multiplex PCR, while TCRdb's copy carries only in-frame clones and drops some. The sample records about 110,000 clones, 65% to 90% being singletons. Details on this clone: The target antigen is unknown.

The sequence came from an adult in good health. The chain uses TRBV5-1 and TRBJ1-6, with 7 bases fitting TRBD1. The sequences come from peripheral blood, collected on day 0 of AZD1222 vaccination. As DNA, the CDR3 is TGCGCCAGCAGCTTTGGCCGGGACAGTTATTCACCCCTCCACTTT. Amino acid sequence: CASSFGRDSYSPLHF.